These 22 T cell receptor beta chains share one sample of origin, sequenced in a study of shared clonotypes between healthy human individuals. Repertoires were generated with immunoSEQ multiplex PCR, while TCRdb's copy carries only in-frame clones and drops some. This sample has 450,000 to 600,000 clones, with around 74% found just once. Sample: PBMCs. The receptors shown here come from a woman aged 40 to 49 in good health. Some clones in this sample may be carry-over from other donors' samples.

The V and J genes are TRBV5-4 and TRBJ2-1, with 10 bases identical to TRBD2. Germline assignment: CDR1 SGHNT and CDR2 YYREEE (reference sequence). Unmatched junction bases numbered 16, after V lost 4 bases and J lost 9 bases. The CDR3 extends over 17 amino acids. CDR3 sequence reads: CASSNPPGLASSGEQFF. The CDR3 DNA reads TGTGCCAGCAGCAATCCTCCGGGACTAGCGAGTTCGGGTGAGCAGTTCTTC.

This chain uses TRBV5-6 with TRBJ2-7; 9 bases are a match to TRBD1. Per germline, CDR1 SGHDT and CDR2 YYEEEE. This CDR3 contains 14 residues. With 5 bases clipped from V and 6 bases from J, the junction kept 9 bases outside the gene matches. This chain's CDR3 is CASRSRQGGSEQYF. The DNA of the CDR3 is TGTGCCAGCAGATCCAGACAGGGGGGGTCCGAGCAGTACTTC.

The chain is built from TRBV6-1 and TRBJ2-7; 10 nucleotides agree with TRBD2. The germline V gene has CDR1 MNHNS and CDR2 SASEGT. Losses at the gene ends were 4 bases for V and 2 bases for J; bases not matched to a gene: 5. This CDR3 comprises 15 residues. As DNA, the CDR3 is TGTGCCAGCAGTGTCTATAGCGGGGGGACCTACGAGCAGTACTTC. This translates into CASSVYSGGTYEQYF.

This CDR3 is CASSSPAAEAFF. Written as DNA, the CDR3 is TGTGCCAGCAGCTCACCCGCGGCTGAAGCTTTCTTT. The chain joins TRBV7-9 to TRBJ1-1; no clear D. The CDR3 runs 12 residues. V was trimmed by 4 bases and J by 6 bases, leaving 9 bases between them. Looked up from germline, CDR1 is SEHNR and CDR2 is FQNEAQ (reference sequence). Based on the CDR3 plus reference TRBV7-9 and TRBJ1-1, the full variable domain is DTGVSQNPRHKITKRGQNVTFRCDPISEHNRLYWYRQTLGQGPEFLTYFQNEAQLEKSRLLSDRFSAERPKGSFSTLEIQRTEQGDSAMYLCASSSPAAEAFFGQGTRLTVV.

V and J are TRBV4-1 and TRBJ2-3, with D possibly TRBD2 on 5 matching bases. Deletions cut 3 bases from V and 4 bases from J, with 14 bases between. CDR3 size: 15 residues. Germline-derived CDR1 and CDR2 are MGHRA and YSYEKL. This chain's CDR3 is CASSQRSLAADTQYF. The CDR3 DNA reads as TGCGCCAGCAGCCAGAGATCGCTAGCTGCAGATACGCAGTATTTT.

The chain joins TRBV5-1 to TRBJ1-1; D remains ambiguous. Germline V CDR1 and CDR2: SGHRS, YFSETQ. This CDR3 region has 13 residues. With 3 bases removed from V and 4 bases from J, the gap between germline ends came to 10 bases. The CDR3 nucleotides are TGCGCCAGCAGCTCGATTGGGCCCACTGAAGCTTTCTTT. Protein: CASSSIGPTEAFF.

The J gene is TRBJ2-5, the V gene TRBV29-1, with D perhaps matching TRBD1 or TRBD2 (5 bases each). V gave up 7 bases and J gave up 2 bases, with 14 bases separating them. CDR3 length equals 13 residues. Per the germline V gene, CDR1 is SQVTM and CDR2 is ANQGSEA. Here the CDR3 DNA reads TGCAGCGCCGCCGAGGGGCTACAAGAGACCCAGTACTTC. This sequence encodes CSAAEGLQETQYF.

The chain uses TRBV18 and TRBJ2-5; 10 bases match TRBD2. Trimming removed 3 bases from V and 4 bases from J; junction bases left unmatched: 5. The CDR3 extends over 15 amino acids. Germline assignment: CDR1 KGHSH and CDR2 LQKENI. The CDR3 here is CASSPSLAGVETQYF. Here the CDR3 DNA reads TGTGCCAGCTCACCTTCCCTAGCGGGAGTAGAGACCCAGTACTTC.

The rearrangement joins TRBV5-1 to TRBJ2-1, with D uncertain. The CDR3 runs 16 residues. In germline, CDR1 is SGHRS, CDR2 YFSETQ. V lost 3 bases and J 0 bases, leaving 13 bases between the germline ends. DNA of the CDR3: TGCGCCAGCAGCTCGGTATTAGGCCCCTCCTACAATGAGCAGTTCTTC. Its translation is CASSSVLGPSYNEQFF.

The chain links TRBV25-1 to TRBJ1-2; 7 nucleotides align to TRBD1. CDR1 and CDR2 from the germline V gene are MGHDK and SYGVNS. This CDR3 contains 11 residues. V dropped 8 bases and J dropped 7; count of bases not matched to a gene: 4. The CDR3 DNA reads TGTGCCAGCCGACAGGGTAGTGGCTACACCTTC. Its translation is CASRQGSGYTF.

This clone was detected only a few times. The gene calls are TRBV10-1 and TRBJ2-7; 10 bases are shared with TRBD2. Unmatched junction bases numbered 4, after V lost 3 bases and J lost 2 bases. This CDR3 region has 15 residues. Germline CDR1 is WNHNN and CDR2 is SYGVQD (reference sequence). The CDR3 region has the DNA TGCGCCAGCAGTGAAAAGCGGGAGGGGACCTACGAGCAGTACTTC. This sequence encodes CASSEKREGTYEQYF.

The chain uses TRBV28 and TRBJ2-7, with 11 bases aligning to TRBD2. The ends lost 2 bases at V and 3 bases at J; junction bases unmatched: 3. The CDR3 is made up of 15 amino acids. CDR1 is MDHEN, CDR2 SYDVKM, per germline. CDR3 amino acids: CASSLVTSGSYEQYF. The CDR3 DNA sequence: TGTGCCAGCAGTTTAGTTACTAGCGGGAGCTACGAGCAGTACTTC.

The chain combines TRBV7-3 with TRBJ2-6; D unresolved. The CDR3 runs 17 residues. Trimming left V 2 bases short and J 0 bases short, with 11 bases between. Germline loops: CDR1 SGHTA, CDR2 FQGTGA. The chain's CDR3 is CASSLDTSSSGANVLTF. The CDR3 DNA is TGTGCCAGCAGCTTAGACACATCTAGCTCTGGGGCCAACGTCCTGACTTTC. Full variable domain (rest looked up from reference TRBV7-3 and TRBJ2-6): GAGVSQTPSNKVTEKGKYVELRCDPISGHTALYWYRQSLGQGPEFLIYFQGTGAADDSGLPNDRFFAVRPEGSVSTLKIQRTERGDSAVYLCASSLDTSSSGANVLTFGAGSRLTVL.

The chain carries TRBV27 and TRBJ1-2; D perhaps matches TRBD1 (5 bases). Trimming removed 5 bases at V and 4 bases at J, with 8 bases between. The CDR3 totals 12 residues. From germline, CDR1 is MNHEY and CDR2 SMNVEV (reference sequence). The DNA of the CDR3 is TGTGCCAGCAGTCGGGACTTCTATGGCTACACCTTC. Translated: CASSRDFYGYTF.

A note on this clone: Other DNA sequences in the sample encode the same CDR3. The chain has TRBV11-2 and TRBJ2-5; the D gene could be TRBD1 or TRBD2 (5 bases each). Trimming removed 4 bases from V and 3 bases from J, with 9 bases in between. This CDR3 has 13 residues. In germline, CDR1 is SGHAT, CDR2 FQNNGV. The chain's CDR3 is CASSSGTEETQYF. The CDR3 DNA reads TGTGCCAGCAGCTCCGGGACCGAAGAGACCCAGTACTTC.

This clone was seen only a few times. The chain recombines TRBV7-6 with TRBJ2-1; TRBD2 matches at 8 bases. The CDR3 runs 15 residues. V was clipped by 6 bases and J by 4 bases; unmatched bases: 8. Germline CDR1 SGHVS, CDR2 FNYEAQ. The CDR3 loop is CASSSGTRSYNEQFF. The DNA of the CDR3 is TGTGCCAGCAGTTCCGGGACTAGGTCATACAATGAGCAGTTCTTC.

The gene calls are TRBV7-9 and TRBJ1-2; 7 bases align to TRBD1. CDR1 and CDR2 (germline): SEHNR, FQNEAQ (reference sequence). V lost 7 bases to trimming and J lost 7 bases; unmatched junction nucleotides: 6. The CDR3 is 12 amino acids. CDR3 DNA sequence: TGTGCCAGCACCCCAGGGGGGACTGGCTACACCTTC. It is translated as CASTPGGTGYTF.

CDR3: CASSEFQGGAENIQYF. The CDR3 coding sequence is TGTGCCAGCAGTGAGTTCCAAGGGGGCGCCGAAAACATTCAGTACTTC. This rearrangement joins TRBV2 to TRBJ2-4, with TRBD1 matching over 7 bases. Germline values: CDR1 SNHLY, CDR2 FYNNEI. The V and J ends lost 3 bases and 5 bases, in that order; junction bases with no gene match: 10. CDR3 length equals 16 residues.

The chain couples TRBV28 to TRBJ2-7; D remains unclear. This CDR3 region has 13 residues. The V end was cut by 7 bases, the J end by 0 bases, with 10 bases between. Germline V gene data show CDR1 as MDHEN and CDR2 as SYDVKM. The CDR3 DNA is TGTGCCAGCACGGGCCTTAGCTCCTACGAGCAGTACTTC. This sequence encodes CASTGLSSYEQYF.

The rearrangement links TRBV5-1 to TRBJ2-5, with 9 bases that match TRBD1. The germline gives CDR1 SGHRS, CDR2 YFSETQ. J gave up 2 bases and V 4 bases, and 3 bases lay outside the gene matches. The CDR3 extends over 14 amino acids. This chain's CDR3 is CASSIGQGQETQYF. The CDR3 nucleotides read TGCGCCAGCAGCATCGGACAGGGGCAAGAGACCCAGTACTTC.

The genes are TRBV5-4 and TRBJ2-5; no clear D gene. The CDR3 is 13 amino acids. Germline loops: CDR1 SGHNT, CDR2 YYREEE (reference sequence). V lost 0 bases and J lost 2, with 5 bases in between. The CDR3 spells CASSLELQETQYF. The CDR3 DNA reads TGTGCCAGCAGCTTGGAACTGCAAGAGACCCAGTACTTC.

The chain employs TRBV30 and TRBJ2-7; D perhaps matches TRBD2 (6 bases). This CDR3 is built from 14 residues. Germline assignment: CDR1 GTSNPN and CDR2 SVGIG (reference sequence). The V end lost 0 bases, the J end lost 3 bases, and 12 bases lay between the germline ends. The CDR3 spells CAWSVTGVGYEQYF. CDR3 DNA: TGTGCCTGGAGTGTAACGGGAGTGGGCTACGAGCAGTACTTC.